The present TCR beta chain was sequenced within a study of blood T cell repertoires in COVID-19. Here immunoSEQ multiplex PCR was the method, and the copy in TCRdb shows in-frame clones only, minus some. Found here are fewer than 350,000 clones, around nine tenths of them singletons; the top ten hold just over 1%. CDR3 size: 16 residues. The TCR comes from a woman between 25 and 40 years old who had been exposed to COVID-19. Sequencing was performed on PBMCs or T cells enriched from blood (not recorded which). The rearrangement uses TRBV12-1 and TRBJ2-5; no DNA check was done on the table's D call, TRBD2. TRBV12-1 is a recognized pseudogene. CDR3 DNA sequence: TGTGCCAGCAGCTTTCTTTGCGGGAGCCCCCAAGAGACCCAGTACTTC. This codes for CASSFLCGSPQETQYF.